What follows are 8 T cell receptor gamma chains derived from one specimen sequenced in a study of in vitro expanded adult blood gammadelta T cells. No antigens are known for them. The treatment denotes: AbnobaViscum Pini, a non-fermented European mistletoe (Viscum album, pine host) extract drug, about 920 ug/mL. After expansion, live CD3+ TCRgammadelta+ Vgamma9+ Vdelta2+ T cells were sorted by FACS. AbnobaViscum P at 850 to 1,000 ug/mL was applied to PBMC for one day, followed by three washes. Expansion lasted roughly 15 days, and IL-2 was replenished every 3 to 4 days. TCRdb re-identified clones in the 5' RACE reads via CATT. The repertoire table contains just under 90 gamma-chain clones. This specimen consisted of gamma-delta T cells from peripheral blood expanded in culture, obtained from an in vitro culture stimulated with Abnoba P. The receptors come from an adult in good health.

In this sample, this clone turned up a few times. V and J are TRGV10 and TRGJP1. TRGV10 is an open reading frame, and its role is uncertain. After removal of 8 bases from V and 4 bases from J, the junction contained 8 bases not matched to a gene. CDR3 length equals 14 residues. CDR3 residues: CAAWDWGTGWFKIF. Here the CDR3 DNA reads TGTGCTGCGTGGGATTGGGGCACTGGTTGGTTCAAGATATTT.

V is TRGV9 and J is TRGJP. Germline assignment: CDR1 GITISATS and CDR2 ISYDGTV (reference sequence). V was clipped by 3 bases and J by 9 bases; unmatched bases: 5. The CDR3 length is 15 residues. This chain's CDR3 is CALWERLLGKKIKVF. The CDR3 region has the DNA TGTGCCTTGTGGGAGCGGTTGTTGGGCAAAAAAATCAAGGTATTT.

The chain's CDR3 is CALWEVHLGKKIKVF. For the CDR3, the DNA is TGTGCCTTGTGGGAGGTGCACCTGGGCAAAAAAATCAAGGTATTT. The chain joins TRGV9 to TRGJP. Germline CDR1 GITISATS, CDR2 ISYDGTV (reference sequence). CDR3 length: 15 residues. Trimming took 0 bases from V and 11 from J; bases not matched to a gene: 4.

This clone was seen a handful of times. The V and J genes are TRGV9 and TRGJP. J gave up 7 bases and V 0 bases, and 6 bases lay outside the gene matches. Germline lookup yields CDR1 GITISATS and CDR2 ISYDGTV (reference sequence). This CDR3 is built from 17 residues. CDR3 sequence: CALWEVQDELGKKIKVF. CDR3 DNA sequence: TGTGCCTTGTGGGAGGTGCAGGACGAGTTGGGCAAAAAAATCAAGGTATTT.

This clone showed up just a few times. A far larger clone is one base from this, pointing to a likely read error. The same CDR3 also results from other DNA sequences found in this sample. The rearrangement uses TRGV9 and TRGJP. Germline assignment: CDR1 GITISATS and CDR2 ISYDGTV (reference sequence). There are 16 residues in the CDR3. In nucleotides, the CDR3 is TGTGCCTTGTGGGAGACGCAAGAGTTGGGCAAAAAAATCAAGGTTTTT. Translated: CALWETQELGKKIKVF.

This clone is hyperexpanded by share. The gene calls are TRGV10 and TRGJP1. TRGV10 is given ORF status, its function remaining uncertain. With V trimmed by 8 bases and J by 6 bases, 7 bases remained unmatched. The CDR3 runs 13 residues. CDR3 protein: CAAWEAPGWFKIF. CDR3 nucleotides: TGTGCTGCGTGGGAGGCTCCTGGTTGGTTCAAGATATTT.

This clone was detected a few times. TCRdb's protein, taken from a much larger clone, differs from this DNA's translation at residue 6, likely owing to a read error; the protein displayed comes from the DNA. J is TRGJP and V is TRGV9. The CDR3 is 16 residues long. From germline, CDR1 is GITISATS and CDR2 ISYDGTV (reference sequence). J was trimmed by 4 bases and V by 3 bases; bases with no gene match: 3. This CDR3 is CALWERQELGKKIKVF. As DNA, the CDR3 is TGTGCCTTGTGGGAGAGACAAGAGTTGGGCAAAAAAATCAAGGTATTT.

This clone is termed hyperexpanded (1% or more). The rearrangement uses TRGV9 and TRGJP. CDR3 size: 17 residues. CDR1 GITISATS and CDR2 ISYDGTV come from the germline V gene (reference sequence). V trimming: 0 bases; J trimming: 6 bases; junction bases outside the gene matches: 5. CDR3 region: CALWEVTSELGKKIKVF. The CDR3 bases are TGTGCCTTGTGGGAGGTGACATCAGAGTTGGGCAAAAAAATCAAGGTATTT.